The 30 T cell receptor beta chains in this list originate from one sample, sequenced in a study of blood T cell repertoires in COVID-19. This table comes from immunoSEQ multiplex PCR, and its TCRdb copy is limited to in-frame clones, with some not included. The sample includes under 250,000 clones, 82% of them seen just once. Input material: PBMCs or T cells enriched from blood (not recorded which). These receptors originate from a woman between 55 and 75 years old who had recovered from COVID-19.

V is TRBV6-6 and J is TRBJ1-3, with D possibly matching TRBD1 (6 bases). This CDR3 spans 11 amino acids. Germline V gene data show CDR1 as MNHNY and CDR2 as SVGAGI (reference sequence). The CDR3 nucleotides are TGTGCGACAGGCTCTGGAAACACCATATATTTT. It yields the protein CATGSGNTIYF.

The chain joins TRBV7-2 to TRBJ1-2, with D possibly matching TRBD1 (6 bases). Germline-derived CDR1 and CDR2 are SGHTA and FQGNSA. CDR3 size: 14 residues. Deletions cut 4 bases from V and 1 base from J, with 10 bases between. The CDR3 loop is CASSSGGGNYGYTF. CDR3 nucleotide sequence: TGTGCCAGCAGCTCGGGGGGCGGTAACTATGGCTACACCTTC.

This clone was observed many times. This chain joins TRBV11-2 and TRBJ1-2, with D tentatively TRBD1 (6 bases). CDR3 length: 15 amino acids. Germline V gene lookup returns CDR1 SGHAT and CDR2 FQNNGV. Trimming took 5 bases from V and 3 from J, leaving 16 bases between them. The CDR3 nucleotides are TGTGCCAGCAGCCCAGGGGCAGGATCCCACTATGGCTACACCTTC. Translation: CASSPGAGSHYGYTF.

The CDR3 region has the DNA TGCGCCAGCAGCCAAAATCGAAATCGAGGCTTGGAAGTGTTCTTC. Translated, it gives CASSQNRNRGLEVFF. The chain uses TRBV4-1 and TRBJ2-1; D ambiguous. Germline lookup yields CDR1 MGHRA and CDR2 YSYEKL. The CDR3 is made up of 15 amino acids. The V end was cut by 2 bases, the J end by 15 bases, with 23 bases between.

The V call is TRBV10-3, the J call TRBJ1-2; tentatively, D is TRBD1 (6 bases). Germline CDR1 is ENHRY and CDR2 is SYGVKD. The CDR3 runs 14 residues. V dropped 11 bases and J dropped 3 bases, with 19 bases sitting between them. CDR3 DNA sequence: TGTGCCTCCTTAGGGGGAGCCAGGCACTATGGCTACACCTTC. Translated: CASLGGARHYGYTF.

This rearrangement joins TRBV7-4 to TRBJ2-7; no reliable D call. With 4 bases removed from V and 0 bases from J, the gap between germline ends came to 16 bases. This CDR3 has 16 residues. In germline, CDR1 is SGHVT, CDR2 SQSDAQ. The CDR3 DNA reads TGTGCCAGCAGCTCCCTTGTAAAGCGCTGCTCCTACGAGCAGTACTTC. It encodes CASSSLVKRCSYEQYF.

This chain links TRBV5-1 with TRBJ1-1; 8 bases match TRBD1. Trimming at V came to 2 bases and at J to 1 base, leaving 7 bases not matched to a gene. The germline gives CDR1 SGHRS, CDR2 YFSETQ. The CDR3 loop spans 16 amino acids. The CDR3 DNA sequence: TGCGCCAGCAGCTTCCGCACAGGGGGATCGAACACTGAAGCTTTCTTT. This codes for CASSFRTGGSNTEAFF.

The chain couples TRBV3-1 (or the pseudogene TRBV3-2) to TRBJ2-3; D call uncertain. Trimming stripped 0 bases from V and 7 bases from J, with 8 bases between. There are 13 residues in the CDR3. Germline V CDR1 and CDR2: LGHDT, YNNKEL (reference sequence). CDR3 protein: CASSQDAINTQYF. The CDR3 DNA is TGTGCCAGCAGCCAAGATGCGATAAATACGCAGTATTTT.

The gene calls are TRBV30 and TRBJ1-4; D is unclear. Looked up from germline, CDR1 is GTSNPN and CDR2 is SVGIG (reference sequence). V was trimmed by 2 bases and J by 3 bases, leaving 10 bases between them. CDR3 length equals 14 residues. The CDR3 coding sequence is TGTGCCTGGAGTCTTGGCCCGCCTAATGAAAAACTGTTTTTT. The encoded protein is CAWSLGPPNEKLFF.

The chain joins TRBV4-1 to TRBJ2-3, with TRBD2 matching over 12 bases. The junction had 4 bases not matched to a gene; V was cut back by 1 base and J by 8 bases. Germline loops: CDR1 MGHRA, CDR2 YSYEKL. CDR3 length: 15 residues. The DNA for the CDR3 is TGCGCCAGCAGCCAAGGACTAGCGGGAGTTGGTACGCAGTATTTT. This translates into CASSQGLAGVGTQYF.

The CDR3 is CASSQERPPSLYNEQFF. The CDR3 DNA reads as TGTGCCAGCAGCCAAGAGAGGCCTCCTAGCCTTTACAATGAGCAGTTCTTC. This chain joins TRBV3-1 (or the pseudogene TRBV3-2) and TRBJ2-1; tentatively, D is TRBD2 (5 bases). V dropped 0 bases and J dropped 4 bases, with 16 bases sitting between them. This CDR3 is built from 17 residues. Per the germline V gene, CDR1 is LGHDT and CDR2 is YNNKEL (reference sequence).

This sequence joins TRBV7-3 and TRBJ2-2; TRBD1 agrees at 8 bases. The CDR3 runs 15 residues. Germline CDR1 is SGHTA and CDR2 is FQGTGA. V lost 5 bases and J lost 4; bases outside the gene matches: 6. The CDR3 spells CASSLWTGFTGELFF. The CDR3 bases are TGTGCCAGCAGCCTTTGGACAGGGTTCACCGGGGAGCTGTTTTTT.

This chain links TRBV19 with TRBJ1-2; 7 nucleotides match TRBD1. CDR1 and CDR2 from the germline V gene are LNHDA and SQIVND (reference sequence). Losses at the gene ends were 2 bases for V and 4 bases for J; bases not matched to a gene: 7. This CDR3 is 15 amino acids long. The CDR3 nucleotides are TGTGCCAGTAGTATACCGACAGGGCTAGGCTATGGCTACACCTTC. This sequence encodes CASSIPTGLGYGYTF.

The chain has TRBV29-1 and TRBJ2-1, with 7 bases lining up with TRBD1. Germline values: CDR1 SQVTM, CDR2 ANQGSEA. The CDR3 length is 12 residues. V was clipped by 8 bases and J by 6 bases; unmatched bases: 7. DNA for the CDR3: TGCAGCAGCATCCGGGACAGCAATGAGCAGTTCTTC. Its protein is CSSIRDSNEQFF.

V is TRBV11-2 and J is TRBJ1-3; possibly TRBD1 for D (5 bases). This CDR3 spans 15 amino acids. Trimming removed 3 bases at V and 0 bases at J, with 9 bases between. Germline lookup yields CDR1 SGHAT and CDR2 FQNNGV. CDR3 sequence (DNA): TGTGCCAGCAGCTTTAGCAGGGTCTCTGGAAACACCATATATTTT. Amino acid sequence: CASSFSRVSGNTIYF.

This chain links TRBV9 with TRBJ1-6; 11 bases fit TRBD1. This CDR3 region has 17 residues. Trimming cost V 4 bases and J 6 bases; bases outside gene matches: 9. Germline-derived CDR1 and CDR2 are SGDLS and YYNGEE. In DNA, the CDR3 is TGTGCCAGCAGCCCAGATGGACAGGGGGCCGGTAATTCACCCCTCCACTTT. It yields the protein CASSPDGQGAGNSPLHF. Together with reference TRBV9 and TRBJ1-6, the CDR3 gives the full variable domain: DSGVTQTPKHLITATGQRVTLRCSPRSGDLSVYWYQQSLDQGLQFLIQYYNGEERAKGNILERFSAQQFPDLHSELNLSSLELGDSALYFCASSPDGQGAGNSPLHFGNGTRLTVT.

The genes are TRBV9 and TRBJ2-1; the match to TRBD1 covers 9 bases. The J segment lost 0 bases and the V segment lost 3 bases, leaving 7 bases of the junction unmatched. The germline CDR1 and CDR2 sequences are SGDLS and YYNGEE. The CDR3 loop spans 17 amino acids. This CDR3 is CASSAQQGASSYNEQFF. In nucleotides, the CDR3 is TGTGCCAGCAGCGCACAACAGGGGGCTAGCTCCTACAATGAGCAGTTCTTC.

This clone came up a few times. The chain links TRBV5-4 to TRBJ1-2; TRBD1 matches 8 bases. The CDR3 extends over 15 amino acids. The germline V gene encodes CDR1 SGHNT and CDR2 YYREEE (reference sequence). With 3 bases clipped from V and 5 bases from J, the junction kept 9 bases outside the gene matches. Written as DNA, the CDR3 is TGTGCCAGCAGCTCAACAGGGGGTTCTTGGTATGGCTACACCTTC. Translated, it gives CASSSTGGSWYGYTF. The full variable domain, rest sourced from reference TRBV5-4 and TRBJ1-2, is ETGVTQSPTHLIKTRGQQVTLRCSSQSGHNTVSWYQQALGQGPQFIFQYYREEENGRGNFPPRFSGLQFPNYSSELNVNALELDDSALYLCASSSTGGSWYGYTFGSGTRLTVV.

The CDR3 here is CASSKNTGGTSYNSPLHF. CDR3 bases: TGTGCCAGCAGCAAAAACACAGGGGGAACATCCTATAATTCACCCCTCCACTTT. J is TRBJ1-6 and V is TRBV21-1; TRBD1, as called in the table, went unchecked against the DNA. TRBV21-1 is described as a pseudogene. The CDR3 runs 18 residues.

V is TRBV6-2 or TRBV6-3 and J is TRBJ1-1, with 8 bases aligning to TRBD1. In germline, CDR1 is MNHEY, CDR2 SVGEGT. Trimming cost V 5 bases and J 6 bases; bases outside gene matches: 14. CDR3 length: 16 residues. The CDR3 region has the DNA TGTGCCAGCAGTCCGACAGGGGTAACCCCAGGACCTGAAGCTTTCTTT. Translated: CASSPTGVTPGPEAFF.

The rearrangement joins TRBV5-5 to TRBJ2-3, with TRBD2 matching over 12 bases. The germline V gene has CDR1 SGHKS and CDR2 YYEKEE (reference sequence). The CDR3 extends over 15 amino acids. V lost 4 bases, J lost 6 bases, and 6 bases stayed unmatched. This CDR3 is CASSPRTSGIDTQYF. CDR3 nucleotide sequence: TGTGCCAGCAGCCCCCGGACTAGCGGGATTGATACGCAGTATTTT.

The chain is built from TRBV7-2 and TRBJ2-5, with D maybe TRBD1 (6 bases). Trimming shortened V by 4 bases and J by 5 bases, and 14 bases separated the two germline ends. This CDR3 is built from 14 residues. Germline V gene data show CDR1 as SGHTA and CDR2 as FQGNSA. CDR3 region: CASSSSGERETQYF. The CDR3 DNA reads TGTGCCAGCAGCTCCTCAGGGGAGCGGGAGACCCAGTACTTC.

This chain uses TRBV7-2 with TRBJ2-1; 13 positions agree with TRBD2. CDR1 is SGHTA, CDR2 FQGNSA, per germline. This CDR3 has 17 amino acids. The junction had 3 bases not matched to a gene; V was cut back by 4 bases and J by 0 bases. The CDR3 DNA follows: TGTGCCAGCAGCTGGACTAGCGGGGGATACTCCTACAATGAGCAGTTCTTC. Translated, it gives CASSWTSGGYSYNEQFF.

This chain connects TRBV6-5 to TRBJ1-4, with a weak D call TRBD1 (5 bases). The CDR3 covers 14 residues. CDR1 is MNHEY and CDR2 is SVGAGI in the germline V gene. The V and J ends lost 5 bases and 8 bases respectively, with 15 bases between them. The CDR3 protein is CASSPSGGGEKLFF. CDR3 sequence (DNA): TGTGCCAGCAGTCCTTCGGGGGGAGGCGAAAAACTGTTTTTT.

The V gene is TRBV10-1, the J gene TRBJ2-7, with 11 bases lining up with TRBD2. Per germline, CDR1 WNHNN and CDR2 SYGVQD (reference sequence). This CDR3 comprises 16 residues. With V trimmed by 5 bases and J by 1 base, 7 bases remained unmatched. The CDR3 bases are TGCGCCAGCAGTCTACTAGCGGGGGATGCATCCTACGAGCAGTACTTC. As protein: CASSLLAGDASYEQYF.

This rearrangement joins TRBV18 to TRBJ1-2, with D possibly matching TRBD1 (5 bases). Germline V gives CDR1 KGHSH, CDR2 LQKENI. Trimming stripped 2 bases from V and 5 bases from J, with 9 bases between. The CDR3 spans 13 residues. The DNA of the CDR3 is TGTGCCAGCTCACCAGCGGGGGATTATGGCTACACCTTC. Translation gives CASSPAGDYGYTF.

V and J are TRBV19 and TRBJ1-4; D possibly corresponds to TRBD1 (6 bases). Germline V gene sequence: CDR1 LNHDA, CDR2 SQIVND (reference sequence). This CDR3 region has 15 residues. V lost 3 bases to trimming and J lost 5 bases, with 13 bases between them. The CDR3 reads CASSMGTSGNEKLFF. CDR3 nucleotide sequence: TGTGCCAGTAGTATGGGGACATCGGGGAATGAAAAACTGTTTTTT.

This clone was seen a few times. The V gene is TRBV4-3, the J gene TRBJ1-1, with a tentative D call TRBD1 (6 bases). The CDR3 runs 14 residues. The V gene's germline CDR1 is LGHNA and CDR2 YSLEER. Trimming pared 3 bases from V and 5 bases from J, leaving 13 bases between. The CDR3 protein is CASSQDSGGTEAFF. CDR3 coding DNA: TGCGCCAGCAGCCAGGACAGCGGGGGGACTGAAGCTTTCTTT.

The CDR3 nucleotides are TGTGCCAGCAGCCCGGGCGGATCGGGGGGAGAGACCCAGTACTTC. Amino acid sequence: CASSPGGSGGETQYF. The gene calls are TRBV5-5 and TRBJ2-5; 7 bases agree with TRBD2. V gave up 4 bases and J gave up 4 bases; unmatched junction bases: 10. CDR1 is SGHKS and CDR2 is YYEKEE in the germline V gene (reference sequence). This CDR3 has 15 amino acids.

The chain combines TRBV29-1 with TRBJ1-1; 8 nucleotides agree with TRBD1. The CDR3 has 14 residues. J lost 0 bases, V lost 3 bases, and 3 bases had no gene match. Germline assignment: CDR1 SQVTM and CDR2 ANQGSEA. The CDR3 region is CSVETTGVNTEAFF. Here the CDR3 DNA reads TGCAGCGTTGAGACGACAGGGGTGAACACTGAAGCTTTCTTT. The whole variable domain, filled in from reference TRBV29-1 and TRBJ1-1, reads SAVISQKPSRDICQRGTSLTIQCQVDSQVTMMFWYRQQPGQSLTLIATANQGSEATYESGFVIDKFPISRPNLTFSTLTVSNMSPEDSSIYLCSVETTGVNTEAFFGQGTRLTVV.